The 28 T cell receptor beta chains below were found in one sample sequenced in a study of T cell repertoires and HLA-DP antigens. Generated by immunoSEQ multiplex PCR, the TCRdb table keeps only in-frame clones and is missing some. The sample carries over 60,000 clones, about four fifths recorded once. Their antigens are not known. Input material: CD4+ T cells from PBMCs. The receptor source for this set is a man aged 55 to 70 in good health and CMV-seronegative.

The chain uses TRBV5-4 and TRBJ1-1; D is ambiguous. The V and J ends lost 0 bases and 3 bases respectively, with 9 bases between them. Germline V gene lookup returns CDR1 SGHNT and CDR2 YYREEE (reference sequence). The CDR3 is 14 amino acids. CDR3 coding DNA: TGTGCCAGCAGCTTGGGGGCGGGTGACACTGAAGCTTTCTTT. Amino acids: CASSLGAGDTEAFF.

CDR3 nucleotide sequence: TGTGCCAGCAGCTTGAACCCCCGACAGGGCTCTGGCTACACCTTC. It translates to CASSLNPRQGSGYTF. V and J are TRBV5-8 and TRBJ1-2, with 7 positions matching TRBD1. Trimming took 1 base from V and 7 from J; bases not matched to a gene: 10. The length of the CDR3 is 15 residues. Germline loops: CDR1 SGHTS, CDR2 YDEGEE.

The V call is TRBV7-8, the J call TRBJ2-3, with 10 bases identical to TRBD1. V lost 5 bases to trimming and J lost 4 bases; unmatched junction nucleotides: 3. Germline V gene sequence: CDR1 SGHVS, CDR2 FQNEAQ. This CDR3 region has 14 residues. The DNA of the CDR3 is TGTGCCAGCAGCCTAGGACAGGGGGCAGATACGCAGTATTTT. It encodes CASSLGQGADTQYF. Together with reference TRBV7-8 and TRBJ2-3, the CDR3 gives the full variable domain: GAGVSQSPRYKVAKRGQDVALRCDPISGHVSLFWYQQALGQGPEFLTYFQNEAQLDKSGLPSDRFFAERPEGSVSTLKIQRTQQEDSAVYLCASSLGQGADTQYFGPGTRLTVL.

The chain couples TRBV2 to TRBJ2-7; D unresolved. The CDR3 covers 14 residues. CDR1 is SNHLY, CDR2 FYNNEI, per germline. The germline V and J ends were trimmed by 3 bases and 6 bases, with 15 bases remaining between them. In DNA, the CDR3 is TGTGCCAGCAGTGATACAGTGTTTGGGGTCGAGCAGTACTTC. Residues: CASSDTVFGVEQYF.

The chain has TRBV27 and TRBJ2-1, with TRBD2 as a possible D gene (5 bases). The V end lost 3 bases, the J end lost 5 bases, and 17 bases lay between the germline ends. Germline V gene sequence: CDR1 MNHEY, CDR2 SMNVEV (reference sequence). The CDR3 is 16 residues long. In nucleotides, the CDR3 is TGTGCCAGCAGTTTCATGCGGGTCTCTCCTGACAATGAGCAGTTCTTC. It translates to CASSFMRVSPDNEQFF.

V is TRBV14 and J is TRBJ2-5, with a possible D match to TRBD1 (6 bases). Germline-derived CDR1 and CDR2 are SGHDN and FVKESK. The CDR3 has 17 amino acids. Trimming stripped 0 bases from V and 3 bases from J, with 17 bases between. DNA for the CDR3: TGTGCCAGCAGCCAAGAGGGGGCGGAGGACCCGGAAGAGACCCAGTACTTC. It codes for CASSQEGAEDPEETQYF.

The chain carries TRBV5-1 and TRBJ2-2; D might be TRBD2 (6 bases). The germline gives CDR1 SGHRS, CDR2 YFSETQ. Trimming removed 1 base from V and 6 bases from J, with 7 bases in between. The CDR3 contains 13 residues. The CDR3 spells CASSLSGAGELFF. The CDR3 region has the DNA TGCGCCAGCAGCTTGTCGGGGGCCGGGGAGCTGTTTTTT.

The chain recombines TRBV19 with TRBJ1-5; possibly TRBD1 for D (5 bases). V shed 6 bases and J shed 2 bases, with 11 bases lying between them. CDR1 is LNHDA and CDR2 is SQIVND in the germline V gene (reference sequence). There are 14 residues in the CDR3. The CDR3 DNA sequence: TGTGCCAGTAGCCAGGGTTTGGGCAATCAGCCCCAGCATTTT. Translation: CASSQGLGNQPQHF. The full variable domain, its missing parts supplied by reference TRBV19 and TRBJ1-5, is DGGITQSPKYLFRKEGQNVTLSCEQNLNHDAMYWYRQDPGQGLRLIYYSQIVNDFQKGDIAEGYSVSREKKESFPLTVTSAQKNPTAFYLCASSQGLGNQPQHFGDGTRLSIL.

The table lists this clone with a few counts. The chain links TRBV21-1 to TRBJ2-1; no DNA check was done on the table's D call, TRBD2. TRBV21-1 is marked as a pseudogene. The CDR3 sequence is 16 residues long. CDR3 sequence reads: CASSRKRLRIYNEQFF. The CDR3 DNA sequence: TGTGCCAGCAGCAGGAAGCGCCTACGAATTTACAATGAGCAGTTCTTC.

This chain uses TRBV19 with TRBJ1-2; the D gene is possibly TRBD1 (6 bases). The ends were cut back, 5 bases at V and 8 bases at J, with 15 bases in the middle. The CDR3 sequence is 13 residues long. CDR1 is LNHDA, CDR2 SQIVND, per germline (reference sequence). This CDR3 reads CASSVTTGEGYTF. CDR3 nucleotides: TGTGCCAGTAGTGTAACGACAGGAGAAGGCTACACCTTC. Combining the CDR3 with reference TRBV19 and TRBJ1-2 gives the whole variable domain DGGITQSPKYLFRKEGQNVTLSCEQNLNHDAMYWYRQDPGQGLRLIYYSQIVNDFQKGDIAEGYSVSREKKESFPLTVTSAQKNPTAFYLCASSVTTGEGYTFGSGTRLTVV.

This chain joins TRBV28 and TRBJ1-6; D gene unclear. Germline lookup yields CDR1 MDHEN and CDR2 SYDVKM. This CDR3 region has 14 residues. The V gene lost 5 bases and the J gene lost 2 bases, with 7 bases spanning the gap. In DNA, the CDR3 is TGTGCCAGCAGTCCCGGACCCTATAATTCACCCCTCCACTTT. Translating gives CASSPGPYNSPLHF.

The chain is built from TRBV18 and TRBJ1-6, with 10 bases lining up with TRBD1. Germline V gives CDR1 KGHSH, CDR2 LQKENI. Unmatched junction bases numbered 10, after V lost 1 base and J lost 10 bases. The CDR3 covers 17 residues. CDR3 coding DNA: TGTGCCAGCTCACCACTGCGGGACAGGGGCTCAAGGTCACCCCTCCACTTT. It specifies CASSPLRDRGSRSPLHF.

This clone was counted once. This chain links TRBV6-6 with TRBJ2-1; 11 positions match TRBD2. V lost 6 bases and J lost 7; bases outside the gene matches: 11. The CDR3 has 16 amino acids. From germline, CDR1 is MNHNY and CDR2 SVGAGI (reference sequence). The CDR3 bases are TGTGCCAGCAGCACCGCGACTAGCGGGACCGAAAATGAGCAGTTCTTC. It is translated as CASSTATSGTENEQFF.

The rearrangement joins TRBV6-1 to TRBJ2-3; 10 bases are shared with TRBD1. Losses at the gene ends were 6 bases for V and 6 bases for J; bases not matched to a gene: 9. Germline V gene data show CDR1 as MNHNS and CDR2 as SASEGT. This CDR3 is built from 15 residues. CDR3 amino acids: CASRRQGAGLDTQYF. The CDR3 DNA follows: TGTGCCAGCAGGCGACAGGGGGCCGGGTTGGATACGCAGTATTTT.

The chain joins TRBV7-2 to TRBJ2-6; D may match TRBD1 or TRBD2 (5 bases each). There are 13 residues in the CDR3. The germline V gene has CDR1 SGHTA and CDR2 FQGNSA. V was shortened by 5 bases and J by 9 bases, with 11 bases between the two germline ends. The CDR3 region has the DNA TGTGCCAGCAGCCCCGGGGCGGGCAACGTCCTGACTTTC. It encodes CASSPGAGNVLTF.

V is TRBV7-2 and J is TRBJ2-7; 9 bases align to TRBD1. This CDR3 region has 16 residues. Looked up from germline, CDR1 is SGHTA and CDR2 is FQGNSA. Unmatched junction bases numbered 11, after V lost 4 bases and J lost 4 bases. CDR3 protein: CASSSKQGAPLYEQYF. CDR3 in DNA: TGTGCCAGCAGCTCCAAACAGGGGGCCCCCTTGTACGAGCAGTACTTC. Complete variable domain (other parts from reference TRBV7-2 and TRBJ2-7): GAGVSQSPSNKVTEKGKDVELRCDPISGHTALYWYRQSLGQGLEFLIYFQGNSAPDKSGLPSDRFSAERTGGSVSTLTIQRTQQEDSAVYLCASSSKQGAPLYEQYFGPGTRLTVT.

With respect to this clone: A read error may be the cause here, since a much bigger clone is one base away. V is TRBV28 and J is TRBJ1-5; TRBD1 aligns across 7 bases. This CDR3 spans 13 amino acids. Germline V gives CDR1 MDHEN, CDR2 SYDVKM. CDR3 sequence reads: CASSRDSNQPRHF. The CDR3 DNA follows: TGTGCCAGCAGCCGGGACAGTAATCAGCCCCGGCATTTT.

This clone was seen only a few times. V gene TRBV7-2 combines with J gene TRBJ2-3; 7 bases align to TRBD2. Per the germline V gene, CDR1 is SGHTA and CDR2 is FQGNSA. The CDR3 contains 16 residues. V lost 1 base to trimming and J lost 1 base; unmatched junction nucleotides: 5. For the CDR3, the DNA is TGTGCCAGCAGCTTAGACTGGAGCGGGGGCACAGATACGCAGTATTTT. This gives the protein CASSLDWSGGTDTQYF.

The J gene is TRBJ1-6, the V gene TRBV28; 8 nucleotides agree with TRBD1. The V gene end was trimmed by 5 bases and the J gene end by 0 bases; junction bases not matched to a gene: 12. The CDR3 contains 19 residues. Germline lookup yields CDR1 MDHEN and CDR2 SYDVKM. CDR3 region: CASSPQRGQGPSYNSPLHF. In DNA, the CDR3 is TGTGCCAGCAGTCCACAACGAGGACAGGGTCCCTCCTATAATTCACCCCTCCACTTT.

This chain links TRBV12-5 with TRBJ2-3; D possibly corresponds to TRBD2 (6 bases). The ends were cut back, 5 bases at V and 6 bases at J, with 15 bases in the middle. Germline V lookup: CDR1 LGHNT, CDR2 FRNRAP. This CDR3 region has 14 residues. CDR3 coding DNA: TGTGCTAGTGGTCAAGGACTAACAGGCGATACGCAGTATTTT. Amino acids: CASGQGLTGDTQYF.

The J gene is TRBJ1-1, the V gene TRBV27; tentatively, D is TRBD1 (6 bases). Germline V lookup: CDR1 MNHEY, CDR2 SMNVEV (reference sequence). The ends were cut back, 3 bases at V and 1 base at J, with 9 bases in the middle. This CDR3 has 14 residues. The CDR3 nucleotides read TGTGCCAGCAGTTTTCAGGGGAGGAACACTGAAGCTTTCTTT. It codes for CASSFQGRNTEAFF.

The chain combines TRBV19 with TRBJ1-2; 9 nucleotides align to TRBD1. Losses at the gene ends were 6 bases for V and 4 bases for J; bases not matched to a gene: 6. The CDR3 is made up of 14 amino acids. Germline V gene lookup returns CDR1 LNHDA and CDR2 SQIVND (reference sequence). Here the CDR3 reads CASRNGQGTYGYTF. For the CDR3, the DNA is TGTGCCAGTAGAAACGGACAGGGGACCTATGGCTACACCTTC. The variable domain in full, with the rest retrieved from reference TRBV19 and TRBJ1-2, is DGGITQSPKYLFRKEGQNVTLSCEQNLNHDAMYWYRQDPGQGLRLIYYSQIVNDFQKGDIAEGYSVSREKKESFPLTVTSAQKNPTAFYLCASRNGQGTYGYTFGSGTRLTVV.

The CDR3, as DNA: TGTGCCTCCGCTGCGGCGAGCTCCTACAATGAGCAGTTCTTC. This codes for CASAAASSYNEQFF. The V gene is TRBV30, the J gene TRBJ2-1; D uncertain. CDR1 is GTSNPN, CDR2 SVGIG, per germline (reference sequence). The V end lost 7 bases, the J end lost 0 bases, and 13 bases lay between the germline ends. The CDR3 extends over 14 amino acids.

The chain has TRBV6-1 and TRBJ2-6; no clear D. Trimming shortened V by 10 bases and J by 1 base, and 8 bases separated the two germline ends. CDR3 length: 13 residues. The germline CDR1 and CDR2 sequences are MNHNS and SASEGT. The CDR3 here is CAISTSGANVLTF. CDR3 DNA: TGTGCCATCTCTACATCTGGGGCCAACGTCCTGACTTTC.

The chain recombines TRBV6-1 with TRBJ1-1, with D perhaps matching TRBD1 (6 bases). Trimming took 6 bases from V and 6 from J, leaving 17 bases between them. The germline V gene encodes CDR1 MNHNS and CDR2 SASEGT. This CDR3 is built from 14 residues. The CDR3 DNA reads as TGTGCCAGCAGCGGGGGGCAGTTTAATGCTGAAGCTTTCTTT. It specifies CASSGGQFNAEAFF.

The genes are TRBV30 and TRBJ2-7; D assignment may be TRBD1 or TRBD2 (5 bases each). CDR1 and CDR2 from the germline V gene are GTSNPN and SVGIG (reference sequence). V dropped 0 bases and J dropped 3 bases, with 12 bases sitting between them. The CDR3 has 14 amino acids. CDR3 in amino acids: CAWSVKRGIYEQYF. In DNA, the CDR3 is TGTGCCTGGAGTGTAAAGAGGGGAATCTACGAGCAGTACTTC.

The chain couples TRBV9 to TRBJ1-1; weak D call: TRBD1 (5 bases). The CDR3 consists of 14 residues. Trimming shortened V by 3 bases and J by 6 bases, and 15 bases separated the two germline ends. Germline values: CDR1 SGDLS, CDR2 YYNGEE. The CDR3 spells CASSARGWDSEAFF. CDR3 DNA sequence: TGTGCCAGCAGCGCCCGGGGGTGGGATTCTGAAGCTTTCTTT. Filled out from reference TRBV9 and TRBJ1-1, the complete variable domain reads DSGVTQTPKHLITATGQRVTLRCSPRSGDLSVYWYQQSLDQGLQFLIQYYNGEERAKGNILERFSAQQFPDLHSELNLSSLELGDSALYFCASSARGWDSEAFFGQGTRLTVV.

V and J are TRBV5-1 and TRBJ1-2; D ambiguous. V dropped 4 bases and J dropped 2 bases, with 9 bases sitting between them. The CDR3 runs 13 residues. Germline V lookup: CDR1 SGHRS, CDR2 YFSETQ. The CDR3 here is CASSLDWNYGYTF. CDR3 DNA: TGCGCCAGCAGCCTCGACTGGAACTATGGCTACACCTTC. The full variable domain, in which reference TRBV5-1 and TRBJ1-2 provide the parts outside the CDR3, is KAGVTQTPRYLIKTRGQQVTLSCSPISGHRSVSWYQQTPGQGLQFLFEYFSETQRNKGNFPGRFSGRQFSNSRSEMNVSTLELGDSALYLCASSLDWNYGYTFGSGTRLTVV.